The T cell receptor (beta chain) under discussion was sequenced for a study of cytomegalovirus exposure and HLA in healthy donors. 13 Jbeta primers and 60 Vbeta primers were used for the PCR. TCRdb's table, derived via immunoSEQ multiplex PCR, lists solely in-frame clones and lacks some. Found here are about 62,000 clones, about 77% of them singletons; the top ten hold 9.7%. The receptor's source is a man aged 35 to 55 in good health and CMV-seronegative. Sample: PBMCs.

In DNA form, the CDR3 reads TGTGCCAGCAGCTTAGGGGGGACAGGGGGCGGCCACGAGCAGTACTTC. It translates to CASSLGGTGGGHEQYF. The chain is built from TRBV11-2 and TRBJ2-7; TRBD1 matches 12 bases. The CDR3 sequence is 16 residues long. The junction had 6 bases not matched to a gene; V was cut back by 1 base and J by 5 bases. CDR1 is SGHAT and CDR2 is FQNNGV in the germline V gene.